The 4 T cell receptor beta chains given below trace back to one sample, sequenced in a study of T cell changes during pregnancy in multiple sclerosis. Here immunoSEQ multiplex PCR was the method, and the copy in TCRdb shows in-frame clones only, minus some. Of more than 45,000 clones listed, around 94% are singletons. The sample in question was CD4+ T cells from peripheral blood mononuclear cells, obtained in the first trimester of pregnancy. The receptors were sampled from a female donor with multiple sclerosis, enrolled in a pregnancy study.

The chain combines TRBV5-4 with TRBJ1-4; D is undetermined. Trimming took 0 bases from V and 7 from J, leaving 7 bases between them. The CDR3 consists of 13 residues. The germline CDR1 and CDR2 sequences are SGHNT and YYREEE (reference sequence). DNA of the CDR3: TGTGCCAGCAGCTTGGATCTTCTTGAAAAACTGTTTTTT. It translates to CASSLDLLEKLFF.

This chain uses TRBV2 with TRBJ1-3, with D possibly matching TRBD1 (6 bases). Germline CDR1 reads SNHLY; CDR2 reads FYNNEI. The V gene lost 9 bases and the J gene lost 1 base, with 10 bases spanning the gap. The CDR3 spans 13 residues. The CDR3 sequence is CARTGVSGNTIYF. The CDR3 DNA sequence: TGTGCCAGGACAGGAGTTTCTGGAAACACCATATATTTT.

This clone was seen a single time. This chain uses TRBV7-6 with TRBJ1-3; TRBD1 matches 9 bases. The CDR3 contains 18 residues. Losses at the gene ends were 5 bases for V and 0 bases for J; bases not matched to a gene: 11. Germline CDR1 reads SGHVS; CDR2 reads FNYEAQ. CDR3 nucleotides: TGTGCCAGCAGCCCATTCCGGGACAGGGTGAACTCTGGAAACACCATATATTTT. It codes for CASSPFRDRVNSGNTIYF.

The chain employs TRBV6-6 and TRBJ2-5, with 9 bases aligning to TRBD1. This CDR3 has 15 residues. Trimming took 6 bases from V and 7 from J; bases not matched to a gene: 12. Germline V lookup: CDR1 MNHNY, CDR2 SVGAGI (reference sequence). CDR3 amino acids: CASRNSRDRVLTQYF. The CDR3 region has the DNA TGTGCCAGCAGAAACTCACGGGACAGGGTTTTGACCCAGTACTTC.